The present T cell receptor (beta chain) was sequenced within a study of cytomegalovirus exposure and HLA in healthy donors (dated by TCRdb to the late 2010s). Study-level background: According to a later analysis, the roughly 130 validation repertoires were produced on the same platform as the roughly 600 repertoires of the first cohort. The aim of the study was to test whether cataloging public T cell receptors could identify signatures of past pathogen exposure. Besides the first cohort of roughly 700 subjects, a separate validation cohort made up of over a hundred different subjects was used. High-throughput TCR immunosequencing, statistical association of individual TCRs with disease status, and machine learning were combined to predict cytomegalovirus infection status. Results the study describes overall, beyond this receptor: Most TCR sequences were seen in very few donors, while some public TCRs were found in many individuals. The study gave a list of 150 to 200 TCR beta chains associated with cytomegalovirus. It was suggested by the authors that the approach could potentially be generalized to other disease states and immunological phenotypes. Cytomegalovirus status was reported to be diagnosed by the classifier with high specificity and sensitivity in both the original and validation cohorts. A later analysis lacked HLA typing for the validation cohort, so it scored co-occurrence in that cohort across all 110 or so repertoires. In vitro tests confirmed that a few of the cytomegalovirus-associated TCR beta chains recognize cytomegalovirus antigens. Of the cluster scores, around 95% were above 0 in a later analysis, which found that TCRs clustered in the first cohort also tended to co-occur in the 120 validation repertoires.

The donors belonged to the validation cohort of 120 subjects, which was separate from the 666-subject first cohort. There are 15 amino acids in the CDR3, from cysteine to phenylalanine inclusive. The sequence is cut down to CDR3 DNA, 45 bases in frame from base 1. Germline trimming amounts to 2 bases on V and 5 bases on J, with 6 as the count of junction bases outside the gene matches. According to the germline V gene (reference sequence), CDR1 reads SSHAT and CDR2 reads FNYEAQ. Library construction relied on the immunoSEQ multiplex PCR assay. The paper's data handling went like this. A statistical classification framework was built for diagnosing cytomegalovirus status from the catalog of TCR beta chain sequences. TCRdb limited this immuneACCESS table to in-frame rearrangements with V and J called. A share of clones is missing; checked studies link under half to unresolved V genes, and the rest is unexplained. D and trimming come from the DNA, and the V and J calls and clone size come from that table. The sample profile shows roughly 100,000 clones; about 88% of them were found once. 1.8% of the sample belongs to the ten largest clones.

Notes on this clone: Its antigen is still unknown. Base qualities are not provided; no much larger clone lies one nucleotide away.

Sequencing was performed on PBMCs. The receptor chain draws on TRBV7-7 and TRBJ2-1, with 7 bases matching TRBD2. This TCR was recovered from a woman under 30 in good health and CMV-seropositive. The bases are TGTGCCAGCAGCTTATCCCAGGGAGGGAACAATGAGCAGTTCTTC. It specifies CASSLSQGGNNEQFF.